Listed below are T cell receptor beta chains from one sample, sequenced in a study of blood T cells in healthy people across ages. A single record per CDR3 protein comes from TCRdb applying MiXCR to the 5' RACE reads. The table includes approximately 1.5 million distinct CDR3 sequences, about 31% detected once. The sequencing sample was made of blood. The source of these receptors is a woman in her 30s in good health. The CDR3 runs from the conserved cysteine through the conserved F or W. A D gene is named only where the DNA matches it firmly. The size entry is marked missing in some rows and otherwise reads once, few, many or a size class.

clone_size: few; v_call: TRBV29-1; d_call: TRBD2; j_call: TRBJ2-1; cdr3_nt: TGCAGCGTCCGAAGCCCGCGGACTAGCGGGGCCTACAATGAGCAGTTCTTC; cdr3_aa: CSVRSPRTSGAYNEQFF
clone_size: many; v_call: TRBV3-1; d_call: NA; j_call: TRBJ2-3; cdr3_nt: TGTGCCAGCAGCCAAGGGCTAGGAGATACGCAGTATTTT; cdr3_aa: CASSQGLGDTQYF
clone_size: NA; v_call: TRBV3-1; d_call: NA; j_call: TRBJ2-7; cdr3_nt: TGTGCCAGCAGCCAATCGTTGACTCCGTACGAGCAGTACTTC; cdr3_aa: CASSQSLTPYEQYF
clone_size: NA; v_call: TRBV7-9; d_call: NA; j_call: TRBJ2-2; cdr3_nt: TGTGCCAGCATTGACAGCGCGAACACCGGGGAGCTGTTTTTT; cdr3_aa: CASIDSANTGELFF
clone_size: few; v_call: TRBV19; d_call: NA; j_call: TRBJ2-3; cdr3_nt: TGTGCCAGTAGTATAGATCGAGAGTCCCACTGGGATACGCAGTATTTT; cdr3_aa: CASSIDRESHWDTQYF
clone_size: NA; v_call: TRBV2; d_call: NA; j_call: TRBJ2-1; cdr3_nt: TGTGCCAGCAGGGATCACGGGGGTTCCTACAATGAGCAGTTCTTC; cdr3_aa: CASRDHGGSYNEQFF
clone_size: NA; v_call: TRBV7-2; d_call: TRBD2; j_call: TRBJ2-3; cdr3_nt: TGTGCCAGCAGCTTAGGGGTAGCGGGGGGCCTGGCAGATACGCAGTATTTT; cdr3_aa: CASSLGVAGGLADTQYF
clone_size: many; v_call: TRBV10-3; d_call: TRBD2; j_call: TRBJ2-5; cdr3_nt: TGTGCCACCGCGGGGACTAGCGGAGGTTACGGGCAAGAGACCCAGTACTTC; cdr3_aa: CATAGTSGGYGQETQYF
clone_size: few; v_call: TRBV21-1; d_call: NA; j_call: TRBJ1-1; cdr3_nt: TGTGCCAGCAGTCCGGACAGGTGGGACTCTGAAGCTTTCTTT; cdr3_aa: CASSPDRWDSEAFF
clone_size: NA; v_call: TRBV20-1; d_call: TRBD1; j_call: TRBJ2-7; cdr3_nt: TGCAGTGCTAGGAATGACAGGGGATCCTACGAGCAGTACTTC; cdr3_aa: CSARNDRGSYEQYF
clone_size: NA; v_call: TRBV2; d_call: NA; j_call: TRBJ2-7; cdr3_nt: TGTGCCAGCAGTGAAGCTCGGCTAGGGGGGATGAGCGAGCAGTACTTC; cdr3_aa: CASSEARLGGMSEQYF
clone_size: once; v_call: TRBV20-1; d_call: NA; j_call: TRBJ2-1; cdr3_nt: TGCAGTGCTAGCCGGGAGGCAGGGGCTTACAATGAGCAGTTCTTC; cdr3_aa: CSASREAGAYNEQFF
clone_size: few; v_call: TRBV6-2/TRBV6-3; d_call: NA; j_call: TRBJ1-2; cdr3_nt: TGTGCCAGCAGCCAACCCCCAGGACACTATGGCTACACCTTC; cdr3_aa: CASSQPPGHYGYTF
clone_size: few; v_call: TRBV4-1; d_call: NA; j_call: TRBJ1-5; cdr3_nt: TGCGCCAGCAGCCTGCAGGGCCCGAATCAGCCCCAGCATTTT; cdr3_aa: CASSLQGPNQPQHF
clone_size: NA; v_call: TRBV5-6; d_call: NA; j_call: TRBJ2-5; cdr3_nt: TGTGCCAGCAGCTTGGTTGGTCTCCCGGCGGAGACCCAGTACTTC; cdr3_aa: CASSLVGLPAETQYF
clone_size: NA; v_call: TRBV6-2/TRBV6-3; d_call: NA; j_call: TRBJ2-1; cdr3_nt: TGTGCCAGCAGTTACTCAGGTGGTATCCGGTACTACAATGAGCAGTTCTTC; cdr3_aa: CASSYSGGIRYYNEQFF
clone_size: few; v_call: TRBV20-1; d_call: NA; j_call: TRBJ1-6; cdr3_nt: TGCAATGCTAGAGCCTGGAGGGTAGGCGATTCACCCCTCCACTTT; cdr3_aa: CNARAWRVGDSPLHF
clone_size: few; v_call: TRBV29-1; d_call: NA; j_call: TRBJ2-7; cdr3_nt: TGCAGACCCGGGGAAGGGCCCTCCTACGAGCAGTACTTC; cdr3_aa: CRPGEGPSYEQYF
clone_size: few; v_call: TRBV6-5; d_call: NA; j_call: TRBJ2-7; cdr3_nt: TGTGCCAGCAGTAACACAGGGTCTACCTACGAGCAGTACTTC; cdr3_aa: CASSNTGSTYEQYF
clone_size: many; v_call: TRBV29-1; d_call: NA; j_call: TRBJ1-1; cdr3_nt: TGCAGCGTTGTCGGGGGGAACACTGAAGCTTTCTTT; cdr3_aa: CSVVGGNTEAFF
clone_size: few; v_call: TRBV7-2; d_call: TRBD2; j_call: TRBJ2-3; cdr3_nt: TGTGCCAGCAGCTTAGAATCGACTAGCGGGGGGCCAGGGGATACGCAGTATTTT; cdr3_aa: CASSLESTSGGPGDTQYF
clone_size: NA; v_call: TRBV18; d_call: NA; j_call: TRBJ2-1; cdr3_nt: TGTGCCAGCTCAACAGCGCGCGAGCAGTTCTTC; cdr3_aa: CASSTAREQFF
clone_size: NA; v_call: TRBV12-3/TRBV12-4; d_call: NA; j_call: TRBJ2-7; cdr3_nt: TGTGCCAGCAGTTTCGATAGGACCAATTACGAGCAGTACTTC; cdr3_aa: CASSFDRTNYEQYF
clone_size: few; v_call: TRBV7-8; d_call: NA; j_call: TRBJ1-6; cdr3_nt: TGTGCCAGCAGCCAACCCAATAATTCACCCCTCCACTTT; cdr3_aa: CASSQPNNSPLHF
clone_size: NA; v_call: TRBV7-9; d_call: TRBD1; j_call: TRBJ1-1; cdr3_nt: TGTGCCAGCAGCGACCTGGGACAGGGGTACACTGAAGCTTTCTTT; cdr3_aa: CASSDLGQGYTEAFF
clone_size: NA; v_call: TRBV27; d_call: TRBD1; j_call: TRBJ2-7; cdr3_nt: TGTGCCAGCGGGCGACAGGGCCTCTACGAGCAGTACTTC; cdr3_aa: CASGRQGLYEQYF
clone_size: NA; v_call: TRBV30; d_call: NA; j_call: TRBJ1-2; cdr3_nt: TGTGCCTGGAGTTGGCAGGGGAGGGGTGGCTACACCTTC; cdr3_aa: CAWSWQGRGGYTF
clone_size: NA; v_call: TRBV20-1; d_call: NA; j_call: TRBJ1-5; cdr3_nt: TGCAGTGCTAGGGTACCAGGGCTAAAACTCAATCAGCCCCAGCATTTT; cdr3_aa: CSARVPGLKLNQPQHF
clone_size: few; v_call: TRBV7-8; d_call: NA; j_call: TRBJ2-5; cdr3_nt: TGTGCCAGCAGCTTAGCGGTGCTGCAAACACAAGAGACCCAGTACTTC; cdr3_aa: CASSLAVLQTQETQYF
clone_size: NA; v_call: TRBV10-3; d_call: TRBD2; j_call: TRBJ2-7; cdr3_nt: TGTGCCATCAGGAGTAGACGGGGGGACGAGCAGTACTTC; cdr3_aa: CAIRSRRGDEQYF
clone_size: NA; v_call: TRBV29-1; d_call: TRBD1; j_call: TRBJ1-2; cdr3_nt: TGCAGCGTCGTTACCGGGACAGGGGGCTTTGGCTACACCTTC; cdr3_aa: CSVVTGTGGFGYTF
clone_size: NA; v_call: TRBV5-1; d_call: TRBD1; j_call: TRBJ2-7; cdr3_nt: TGCGCCAGCAGCCTGTTACCTAGGGGACAGGAGGGTTCCTACGAGCAGTACTTC; cdr3_aa: CASSLLPRGQEGSYEQYF
clone_size: NA; v_call: TRBV2; d_call: TRBD2; j_call: TRBJ2-3; cdr3_nt: TGTGCCAGCAGTGTAAACTCGCGGGACTACACAGATACGCAGTATTTT; cdr3_aa: CASSVNSRDYTDTQYF
clone_size: NA; v_call: TRBV4-2; d_call: NA; j_call: TRBJ1-1; cdr3_nt: TGTGCCAGCAGCCAAGGGGGACTTATGAACACTGAAGCTTTCTTT; cdr3_aa: CASSQGGLMNTEAFF
clone_size: NA; v_call: TRBV2; d_call: NA; j_call: TRBJ1-2; cdr3_nt: TGTGCCAGTCTGGGCCCGACACCCAATGAACTATGGGACACCTTC; cdr3_aa: CASLGPTPNELWDTF
clone_size: NA; v_call: TRBV4-1; d_call: NA; j_call: TRBJ2-5; cdr3_nt: TGCGCCAGCAGCCAAGGAATGCGCGGGGGCCAACAAGAGACCCAGTACTTC; cdr3_aa: CASSQGMRGGQQETQYF
clone_size: NA; v_call: TRBV20-1; d_call: NA; j_call: TRBJ2-5; cdr3_nt: TGCAGTGCTAGTCTGGGTGGGGGAGAGACCCAGTACTTC; cdr3_aa: CSASLGGGETQYF
clone_size: NA; v_call: TRBV20-1; d_call: TRBD2; j_call: TRBJ2-5; cdr3_nt: TGCAGTGCTAGACCCATACTAGCGGCCAGGGAGACCCAGTACTTC; cdr3_aa: CSARPILAARETQYF
clone_size: few; v_call: TRBV2; d_call: TRBD1; j_call: TRBJ2-1; cdr3_nt: TGTGCCAGCAGTGAGGGGACAGTCTCCTACAATGAGCAGTTCTTC; cdr3_aa: CASSEGTVSYNEQFF
clone_size: few; v_call: TRBV2; d_call: NA; j_call: TRBJ1-1; cdr3_nt: TGTGCCAGCAGCTCCCTGGCCGGGACTGAAGCTTTCTTT; cdr3_aa: CASSSLAGTEAFF
clone_size: many; v_call: TRBV27; d_call: TRBD2; j_call: TRBJ2-7; cdr3_nt: TGTGCCAGCCTGACTAGCGGGAGCGAGCAGTACTTC; cdr3_aa: CASLTSGSEQYF
clone_size: many; v_call: TRBV20-1; d_call: NA; j_call: TRBJ2-7; cdr3_nt: TGCAGTGCGCTAGGACAGAATAAAAACTCCTACGAGCAGTACTTC; cdr3_aa: CSALGQNKNSYEQYF
clone_size: few; v_call: TRBV5-4; d_call: TRBD2; j_call: TRBJ2-7; cdr3_nt: TGTGCCAGCAGCGCCGGACTAGGGGATTCCTACGAGCAGTACTTC; cdr3_aa: CASSAGLGDSYEQYF
clone_size: NA; v_call: TRBV7-2; d_call: TRBD2; j_call: TRBJ2-5; cdr3_nt: TGTGCCAGCAGCTCCAGCGGACTGGGAGGGGAGACCCAGTACTTC; cdr3_aa: CASSSSGLGGETQYF